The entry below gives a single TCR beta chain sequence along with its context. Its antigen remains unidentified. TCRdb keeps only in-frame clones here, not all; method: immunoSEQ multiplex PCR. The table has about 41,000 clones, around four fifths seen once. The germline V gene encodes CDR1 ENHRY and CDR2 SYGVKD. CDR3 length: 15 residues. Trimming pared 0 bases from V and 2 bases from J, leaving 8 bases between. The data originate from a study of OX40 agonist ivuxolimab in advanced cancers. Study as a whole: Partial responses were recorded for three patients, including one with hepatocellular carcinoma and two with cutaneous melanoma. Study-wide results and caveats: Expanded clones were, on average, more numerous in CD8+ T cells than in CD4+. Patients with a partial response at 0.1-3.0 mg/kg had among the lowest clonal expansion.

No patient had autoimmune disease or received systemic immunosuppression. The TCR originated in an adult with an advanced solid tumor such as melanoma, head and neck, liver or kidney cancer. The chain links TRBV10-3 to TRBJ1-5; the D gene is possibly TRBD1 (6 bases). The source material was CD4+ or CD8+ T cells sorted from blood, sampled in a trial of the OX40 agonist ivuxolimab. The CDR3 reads CAISESRQGNQPQHF. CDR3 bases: TGTGCCATCAGTGAGTCGAGACAGGGCAATCAGCCCCAGCATTTT.